This entry concerns a single T cell receptor beta chain. The sample holds many counts of this clonotype. It has no known antigen specificity. Nothing much larger sits one base from this clone, and base qualities are not available. The sample comes from a study of patients and donors after allogeneic stem cell transplantation (dated by TCRdb to 2018 to 2020). The library was built by means of RT-PCR. Sequenced using a NextSeq 550. TCRdb redid the processing of the public reads, applying fastp at Q25 and MiXCR, and retained in-frame beta chains. A single entry per CDR3 protein holds the most common genes and DNA from its merged rows. A total of roughly 250,000 distinct CDR3 sequences appear in this sample, 11% to 15% of them only once. The biggest ten clones account for roughly 11% of the sample. From a lookup of the germline V gene (reference sequence), CDR1 and CDR2 are DFQATT and SNEGSKA. V drops 5 bases and J drops 5 bases, leaving 13 bases in between. Taken from cysteine to phenylalanine, the CDR3 has 12 residues. Of the read, only the CDR3 DNA is kept; its 36 bases are in frame from base 1.

The sequencing input was blood, either unsorted or a sorted T cell fraction (not recorded which). The receptor comes from a human donor who was either an allogeneic HSCT recipient or a stem cell or donor lymphocyte infusion donor (not recorded which). It is not recorded whose cells these are; they may come from a transplant donor. This receptor chain uses TRBV20-1 and TRBJ2-7; perhaps TRBD2 is the D gene, with 6 bases matching. The CDR3 protein is CSAPNSGDEQYF. DNA sequence: TGCAGTGCTCCCAATAGCGGAGACGAGCAGTACTTC.